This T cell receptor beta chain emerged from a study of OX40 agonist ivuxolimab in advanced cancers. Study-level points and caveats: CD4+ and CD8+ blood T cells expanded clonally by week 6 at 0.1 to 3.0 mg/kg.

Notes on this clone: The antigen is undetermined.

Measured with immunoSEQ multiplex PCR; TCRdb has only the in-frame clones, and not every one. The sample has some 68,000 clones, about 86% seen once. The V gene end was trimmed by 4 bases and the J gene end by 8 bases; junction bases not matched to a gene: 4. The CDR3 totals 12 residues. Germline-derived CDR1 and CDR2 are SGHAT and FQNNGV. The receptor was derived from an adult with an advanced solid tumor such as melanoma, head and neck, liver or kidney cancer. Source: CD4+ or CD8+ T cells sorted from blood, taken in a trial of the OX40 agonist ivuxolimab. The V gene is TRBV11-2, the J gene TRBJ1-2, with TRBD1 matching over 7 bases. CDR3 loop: CASSYDREGYTF. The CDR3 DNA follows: TGTGCCAGCAGCTACGACAGGGAAGGCTACACCTTC.